Listed below are T cell receptor beta chains from one sample, sequenced in a study of tumor and adjacent non-tumor tissue in lung cancer. In TCRdb, the multiplex PCR reads were re-called with MiXCR into one record per CDR3 protein. The sample gives about 67,000 distinct CDR3 sequences, roughly three quarters of which show up once; 45% is in the top ten. Sequencing was carried out using distant non-tumor lung tissue. These receptors came from a man aged 60 to 75 with non-small cell lung cancer. Each CDR3 is given with its conserved first and last residue. The D gene is left open where the match is weak. Rows may omit the clone size; those that give it use once, few, many or a size class.

v_gene	d_gene	abundance	j_gene	CDR3nt	CDR3aa
TRBV6-5	.	.	TRBJ2-6	TGTGCCAGCAGTGGACTACCTGGGGCCAACGTCCTGACTTTC	CASSGLPGANVLTF
TRBV28	.	.	TRBJ2-1	TGTGCCGGGGCCAGGGATATCTCCTACAGTGAGCAGTCCTTC	CAGARDISYSEQSF
TRBV29-1	.	.	TRBJ1-4	TGCAGCGATCCGGGTAATGGAAAACTGTTTTTT	CSDPGNGKLFF
TRBV7-9	.	.	TRBJ2-1	TGTGCCAGTAGGGAAGTCAGGGGACGTAGGCATGAGCAGTTCTTC	CASREVRGRRHEQFF
TRBV5-6	.	many	TRBJ2-7	TGTGCCAGCAGCCCTTCTTGGGTGGTTTACGAGCAGTACTTC	CASSPSWVVYEQYF
TRBV6-5	.	.	TRBJ2-5	TGTGCCAGCATAGACACATTGACCCCGTACTTC	CASIDTLTPYF
TRBV12-3/TRBV12-4	.	.	TRBJ2-7	TGTGCCAGCAATCCCGGGGCATGGGGTCTCGAGCAGTACTTC	CASNPGAWGLEQYF
TRBV28	.	.	TRBJ1-1	TGTGCCAGCAGCCCATTTACGACTGAAGCTTTCTTT	CASSPFTTEAFF
TRBV10-1	.	.	TRBJ2-2	TGCGCCAGCAGTGAGTCGGGAGGAACCTGGGAGCTGTTTTTT	CASSESGGTWELFF
TRBV19	TRBD2	.	TRBJ2-1	TGTGCCAGTAGCTCCGGGACTAGCTCCGCCAGTGAGCAGTTCTTC	CASSSGTSSASEQFF
TRBV6-6	.	.	TRBJ2-4	TGTATCAGCAGTACTGCCCGAACTGTGAGAAACATTCAGTACTTC	CISSTARTVRNIQYF
TRBV11-3	TRBD2	.	TRBJ2-1	TGTGCCAGCAGCCTTAGGTGGAGGACTAGTGGGGAACACTACGATGAGCAGTTCTTC	CASSLRWRTSGEHYDEQFF
TRBV25-1	.	many	TRBJ2-7	TGTGCCAGTACCCTGGGGCGGGATGAGTACTTC	CASTLGRDEYF
TRBV7-9	.	many	TRBJ2-6	TGTGCCAGCAGCTTAACCCAAAGCTCTGGGGCCAACGTCCTGACTTTC	CASSLTQSSGANVLTF
TRBV11-1	.	.	TRBJ2-2	TGTGCCAGCAACTATACTAGTGGTACCGGAGAGATGTTTTTT	CASNYTSGTGEMFF
TRBV28	TRBD1	.	TRBJ2-5	TGTGCCAGCAATTCAAATGGCCTCGGCCATCAACAGGGGGCGAGTCATGAGACCCAGTACTTC	CASNSNGLGHQQGASHETQYF
TRBV10-1	TRBD1	.	TRBJ2-6	TGCACCAGCAGTCCGGGACAGTCAGGTGGGGCCAACATCCTGGCTTTC	CTSSPGQSGGANILAF
TRBV28	TRBD2	medium-sized	TRBJ2-7	TGTGCCAGCAGTTTTCCGACTAGCGCCGCCTACGAGCAGTACTTC	CASSFPTSAAYEQYF
TRBV25-1	TRBD2	.	TRBJ2-3	TGTGCCAGCAGTACTAGCGAGATCGCAGATACGCAGTATTTT	CASSTSEIADTQYF
TRBV28	TRBD2	.	TRBJ2-5	TGTACCAGCTCTGTTTTCGCGGGAGGGCCGGAAGAGACCCAGTACTTC	CTSSVFAGGPEETQYF
TRBV4-1	.	.	TRBJ2-2	TGCGCCAGGAGCCAAGATCGAGGCGGGATAAGGGAGCTGTTTTTT	CARSQDRGGIRELFF
TRBV6-2/TRBV6-3	TRBD2	.	TRBJ2-1	TGTGCCAGCTCACCCGTCGGACTAGCGGGACCCAATGAGCGGTTCTTC	CASSPVGLAGPNERFF
TRBV4-1	TRBD1	.	TRBJ1-3	TGCGCCAGCAGCCAAGAGAGTCCCGGAACAGGGGTGGACACAATATATTTT	CASSQESPGTGVDTIYF
TRBV10-1	TRBD2	.	TRBJ2-5	TGCGCCAGCAGAAACATCGCTAGCGGGGAGAGGGAGACCCAGTACTTC	CASRNIASGERETQYF
TRBV29-1	.	many	TRBJ2-7	TGCAGCGTTGCCGGACTACCGACAAACATCTACGAGCAGTACTTC	CSVAGLPTNIYEQYF